One and the same sample provided the 16 T cell receptor beta chains below, sequenced in a study of T cells in Graves' hyperthyroidism and ophthalmopathy. It was RNA transcripts that yielded the amplified TCR beta CDR3 regions. Carried out on the TCR CDR3, a first-round RT-PCR used the HTBI primer set. TCRdb itself ran the multiplex PCR reads through MiXCR, one entry per CDR3 protein. The table lists about 58,000 distinct CDR3 sequences, about 50% of them singletons. The sample comprised blood. These receptors all stem from a woman aged 30 to 39 with Graves' ophthalmopathy.

By sample share, this clonotype is medium-sized. The chain carries TRBV7-6 and TRBJ1-2, with 8 bases that match TRBD1. CDR1 and CDR2 from the germline V gene are SGHVS and FNYEAQ. CDR3 length equals 12 residues. After removal of 5 bases from V and 6 bases from J, the junction contained 2 bases not matched to a gene. The CDR3 spells CASSLTGDGYTF. CDR3 nucleotide sequence: TGTGCCAGCAGCCTGACAGGGGATGGCTACACCTTC.

A note on this clonotype: One junction end does not reproduce the germline sequence, and a read error may be involved. The V gene is TRBV28, the J gene TRBJ2-7; the D gene is possibly TRBD1 (6 bases). Per germline, CDR1 MDHEN and CDR2 SYDVKM. The CDR3 spans 14 residues. The CDR3, as DNA: TGTGTCAGCAGCTTCAGGGGCTGGTCCTACGAGCAGTACTTC. Protein: CVSSFRGWSYEQYF. Supplemented by reference TRBV28 and TRBJ2-7, the full variable domain reads DVKVTQSSRYLVKRTGEKVFLECVQDMDHENMFWYRQDPGLGLRLIYFSYDVKMKEKGDIPEGYSVSREKKERFSLILESASTNQTSMYLCVSSFRGWSYEQYFGPGTRLTVT.

The chain joins TRBV20-1 to TRBJ1-1; D unresolved. V was shortened by 3 bases and J by 5 bases, with 13 bases between the two germline ends. This CDR3 contains 13 residues. The V gene's germline CDR1 is DFQATT and CDR2 SNEGSKA (reference sequence). CDR3 bases: TGCAGTGCTAGTGGGCAGGCTCAGACTGAAGCTTTCTTT. Encoded protein: CSASGQAQTEAFF.

The V and J genes are TRBV2 and TRBJ1-5, with D perhaps matching TRBD1 (6 bases). Germline V gives CDR1 SNHLY, CDR2 FYNNEI. Trimming removed 6 bases at V and 3 bases at J, with 15 bases between. The CDR3 has 15 residues. The DNA for the CDR3 is TGTGCCAGCAGCCCGAACAGGGAGACCAATCAGCCCCAGCATTTT. This translates into CASSPNRETNQPQHF.

The sample holds one count of this clonotype. Germline and junction disagree at one end, which may indicate a read error. The chain employs TRBV5-1 and TRBJ2-7; D possibly corresponds to TRBD2 (5 bases). The CDR3 sequence is 11 residues long. Germline V CDR1 and CDR2: SGHRS, YFSETQ. CDR3 in amino acids: CASMFAGELYF. The DNA for the CDR3 is TGCGCCAGCATGTTCGCCGGGGAGCTGTACTTC. The full variable domain, in which reference TRBV5-1 and TRBJ2-7 provide the parts outside the CDR3, is KAGVTQTPRYLIKTRGQQVTLSCSPISGHRSVSWYQQTPGQGLQFLFEYFSETQRNKGNFPGRFSGRQFSNSRSEMNVSTLELGDSALYLCASMFAGELYFGPGTRLTVT.

This clonotype is a singleton in its sample. This chain links TRBV5-6 with TRBJ2-5; the match to TRBD2 covers 9 bases. This CDR3 comprises 15 residues. Germline lookup yields CDR1 SGHDT and CDR2 YYEEEE. V was pared by 0 bases and J by 7 bases, with 7 bases of the junction left unmatched. CDR3 protein: CASSLVACGRGTQYF. The CDR3 DNA is TGTGCCAGCAGCTTGGTCGCGTGCGGGAGGGGGACCCAGTACTTC.

As for this clonotype: This likely comes from a read error, as the CDR3 has no conserved phenylalanine or tryptophan at its end. V gene TRBV20-1 combines with J gene TRBJ2-5; no reliable D call. The CDR3 length is 11 residues. V was pared by 4 bases and J by 5 bases, with 8 bases between. Germline CDR1 is DFQATT and CDR2 is SNEGSKA (reference sequence). The CDR3, as DNA: TGCAGTGCTACACGGGTTGAGACCCAGTACTGC. It is translated as CSATRVETQYC.

This clonotype was seen once. The chain has TRBV7-9 and TRBJ1-5; D ambiguous. Germline CDR1 SEHNR, CDR2 FQNEAQ (reference sequence). V lost 2 bases, J lost 5 bases, and 31 bases lay in between. CDR3 length: 21 amino acids. DNA of the CDR3: TGTGCCAGCAGCTTATGTCAGGCTCAAGAACTAGCGGGAGGCCCGTATCAGCCCCAGCATTTT. Amino acids: CASSLCQAQELAGGPYQPQHF.

The genes are TRBV2 and TRBJ2-5; 7 bases are shared with TRBD2. Germline-derived CDR1 and CDR2 are SNHLY and FYNNEI. CDR3 size: 12 residues. J lost 5 bases, V lost 4 bases, and 1 base had no gene match. The DNA for the CDR3 is TGTGCCAGCAGTGGGGGGGGGGAGACCCAGTACTTC. Translating it yields CASSGGGETQYF. Based on the CDR3 plus reference TRBV2 and TRBJ2-5, the full variable domain is EPEVTQTPSHQVTQMGQEVILRCVPISNHLYFYWYRQILGQKVEFLVSFYNNEISEKSEIFDDQFSVERPDGSNFTLKIRSTKLEDSAMYFCASSGGGETQYFGPGTRLLVL.

This clonotype was seen ten or more times. CDR3 DNA sequence: TGTGCCAGCTTACCGTTGAGGGACAGGAACACAGATACGCAGTATTTT. Its protein product is CASLPLRDRNTDTQYF. The chain has TRBV5-6 and TRBJ2-3; 8 positions agree with TRBD1. The CDR3 spans 16 residues. Looked up from germline, CDR1 is SGHDT and CDR2 is YYEEEE. The junction had 12 bases not matched to a gene; V was cut back by 7 bases and J by 2 bases.

This clonotype is a singleton in its sample. An end of the junction differs from the germline gene, which may be a read error. The chain has TRBV5-6 and TRBJ1-1; D remains unclear. The CDR3 consists of 14 residues. Germline V gives CDR1 SGHDT, CDR2 YYEEEE. CDR3 in DNA: TGTGCCGGCAGCTTCGGAATCGGTAACACGGAAGCTTTCTTT. Translating gives CAGSFGIGNTEAFF. Using reference TRBV5-6 and TRBJ1-1 for the parts outside the CDR3, the full variable domain is DAGVTQSPTHLIKTRGQQVTLRCSPKSGHDTVSWYQQALGQGPQFIFQYYEEEERQRGNFPDRFSGHQFPNYSSELNVNALLLGDSALYLCAGSFGIGNTEAFFGQGTRLTVV.

The chain couples TRBV28 to TRBJ2-1; D is ambiguous. CDR3 length: 15 amino acids. Germline assignment: CDR1 MDHEN and CDR2 SYDVKM. The CDR3 is CASKKRSSSYNEQFF. The CDR3 DNA reads TGTGCTTCGAAAAAGAGGAGCAGCTCCTACAATGAGCAGTTCTTC.

This chain connects TRBV7-2 to TRBJ1-4; 8 nucleotides align to TRBD1. V shed 5 bases, J shed 6 bases, and the junction held 2 bases outside the gene matches. The CDR3 is made up of 13 amino acids. CDR1 is SGHTA, CDR2 FQGNSA, per germline. The CDR3 nucleotides read TGTGCCAGCAGCCTGACAGGGGATGAAAAACTGTTTTTT. Translating gives CASSLTGDEKLFF.

This clonotype turned up a few times. One base away lies a much larger clone, so this may be a sequencing read error. The chain combines TRBV28 with TRBJ2-7; D not certain. The CDR3 is 12 amino acids. Germline V CDR1 and CDR2: MDHEN, SYDVKM. The chain's CDR3 is CASTSAGYERYF. CDR3 nucleotides: TGTGCCAGCACCTCCGCCGGCTACGAGCGGTACTTC.

The sample holds many counts of this clonotype. CDR3 in DNA: TGTGCCAGCAGCGGGAGAAATGGCTACACCTTC. Protein sequence: CASSGRNGYTF. The J gene is TRBJ1-2, the V gene TRBV27; D not resolved. The CDR3 is 11 amino acids. V was cut by 6 bases and J by 6 bases, with 8 bases left in between. Germline lookup yields CDR1 MNHEY and CDR2 SMNVEV (reference sequence).

This clonotype was detected many times. The rearrangement links TRBV6-5 to TRBJ2-7, with D unclear. The CDR3 runs to 14 residues. The germline V gene encodes CDR1 MNHEY and CDR2 SVGAGI. V lost 0 bases and J lost 4, with 10 bases in between. In DNA form, the CDR3 reads TGTGCCAGCAGTTACTCGTGGCAGGAGTACGAGCAGTACTTC. This encodes CASSYSWQEYEQYF.